The 19 T cell receptor beta chains given below trace back to one sample, sequenced in a study of T-cell reconstitution after alpha-beta-depleted transplantation in children. For TCRbeta, the library was prepared with unique molecular identifiers. TCRdb passed the PCR reads through MiXCR, listing each CDR3 protein once. The sample has almost 400,000 distinct CDR3 sequences, over 20% seen once. Sequenced material: PBMCs from the stem cell graft donor, taken from the stem cell graft. The receptors were gathered from a human donor who donated a stem cell graft to a child with acute myeloid leukemia.

This clonotype was counted many times. The chain links TRBV20-1 to TRBJ2-3; no definite D call. Germline CDR1 DFQATT, CDR2 SNEGSKA (reference sequence). This CDR3 is 12 amino acids long. Trimming removed 5 bases from V and 0 bases from J, with 6 bases in between. CDR3: CSAPRSTDTQYF. The CDR3 DNA is TGCAGTGCTCCCCGAAGCACAGATACGCAGTATTTT.

The V gene is TRBV5-1, the J gene TRBJ1-1; unclear D gene. Per germline, CDR1 SGHRS and CDR2 YFSETQ. This CDR3 is built from 14 residues. Trimming took off 0 bases at V and 1 base at J, with 7 bases between the two ends. CDR3 region: CASSLGEPNTEAFF. For the CDR3, the DNA is TGCGCCAGCAGCTTGGGGGAGCCGAACACTGAAGCTTTCTTT.

A few counts support this clonotype. V and J are TRBV25-1 and TRBJ1-4; 7 nucleotides agree with TRBD1. CDR3 length: 16 amino acids. Germline V lookup: CDR1 MGHDK, CDR2 SYGVNS. V was pared by 2 bases and J by 5 bases, with 8 bases of the junction left unmatched. CDR3 sequence: CASSEAGQRMNEKLFF. CDR3 DNA sequence: TGTGCCAGCAGTGAAGCGGGACAGCGGATGAATGAAAAACTGTTTTTT.

J is TRBJ2-3 and V is TRBV7-2; D uncertain. Germline V CDR1 and CDR2: SGHTA, FQGNSA. The CDR3 has 15 residues. V was clipped by 0 bases and J by 6 bases, with 13 bases between them. The CDR3, as DNA: TGTGCCAGCAGCTTAGCGGTACTCCCGCCGGATACGCAGTATTTT. It encodes CASSLAVLPPDTQYF.

The V and J genes are TRBV4-1 and TRBJ1-4, with TRBD1 identical over 11 bases. The germline V gene has CDR1 MGHRA and CDR2 YSYEKL. The CDR3 runs 16 residues. V trimming: 0 bases; J trimming: 7 bases; junction bases outside the gene matches: 4. CDR3 in DNA: TGCGCCAGCAGCCAAGATGGGACAGGGGGGAGTGAAAAACTGTTTTTT. It yields the protein CASSQDGTGGSEKLFF.

This clonotype was detected ten times or more. The chain couples TRBV25-1 to TRBJ2-3; D call uncertain. Germline CDR1 and CDR2: MGHDK and SYGVNS. The CDR3 covers 18 residues. V was trimmed by 4 bases and J by 2 bases, leaving 22 bases between them. The CDR3 coding sequence is TGTGCCAGCAGTGGTCCGCATGCGACACCGTCACTCACAGATACGCAGTATTTT. Its protein is CASSGPHATPSLTDTQYF. The whole variable domain, remainder taken from reference TRBV25-1 and TRBJ2-3, is EADIYQTPRYLVIGTGKKITLECSQTMGHDKMYWYQQDPGMELHLIHYSYGVNSTEKGDLSSESTVSRIRTEHFPLTLESARPSHTSQYLCASSGPHATPSLTDTQYFGPGTRLTVL.

The chain is built from TRBV28 and TRBJ2-1; no clear D gene. Trimming removed 7 bases from V and 1 base from J, with 23 bases in between. CDR1 and CDR2 (germline): MDHEN, SYDVKM. The CDR3 is 18 residues long. The CDR3 DNA sequence: TGTGCCAGCACCTTGGGTTTTGAGTTTCTTTTATCCTACAATGAGCAGTTCTTC. As protein: CASTLGFEFLLSYNEQFF.

This clonotype was seen a handful of times. V gene TRBV7-3 combines with J gene TRBJ2-1; 11 nucleotides align to TRBD2. The CDR3 loop spans 15 amino acids. The V and J ends lost 3 bases and 4 bases, in that order; junction bases with no gene match: 2. Germline V gene sequence: CDR1 SGHTA, CDR2 FQGTGA. The DNA for the CDR3 is TGTGCCAGCAGCTTGACTAGCGGGGAATACAATGAGCAGTTCTTC. It codes for CASSLTSGEYNEQFF.

This clonotype was picked up one time. The junction departs from the called germline gene at one end, perhaps through a read error. The chain couples TRBV15 to TRBJ1-1, with a tentative D call TRBD1 (5 bases). The length of the CDR3 is 14 residues. The germline V gene has CDR1 LNHNV and CDR2 YYDKDF (reference sequence). The CDR3 sequence: CGTSSKTENTEAFF. The CDR3 DNA reads as TGTGGCACCAGCTCGAAGACAGAGAACACTGAAGCTTTCTTT.

The chain uses TRBV7-2 and TRBJ2-1, with TRBD2 matching over 13 bases. After removal of 4 bases from V and 6 bases from J, the junction contained 9 bases not matched to a gene. Germline V gives CDR1 SGHTA, CDR2 FQGNSA. This CDR3 region has 17 residues. CDR3 nucleotide sequence: TGTGCCAGCAGCTCAGGACTAGCGGGAGCGGGTGGCAATGAGCAGTTCTTC. Protein sequence: CASSSGLAGAGGNEQFF.

Worth noting for this clonotype: The junction shows a germline mismatch at one end, possibly a read error. The J gene is TRBJ1-1, the V gene TRBV9; TRBD1 aligns across 9 bases. Germline lookup yields CDR1 SGDLS and CDR2 YYNGEE. The CDR3 length is 14 residues. The CDR3 loop is CSSSHRGRSTEAFF. In DNA, the CDR3 is TGTTCCAGCAGCCACAGGGGGCGAAGCACTGAAGCTTTCTTT.

In this sample, this clonotype turned up a few times. The CDR3 bases are TGTGCCAGCCCTGGGGCGGTCAACACCGGGGAGCTGTTTTTT. Protein sequence: CASPGAVNTGELFF. The chain recombines TRBV7-8 with TRBJ2-2, with a weak D call TRBD1 (5 bases). CDR1 SGHVS and CDR2 FQNEAQ come from the germline V gene. This CDR3 is 14 amino acids long. V was pared by 8 bases and J by 2 bases, with 12 bases between.

V usage is TRBV27 and J usage is TRBJ2-1, with D tentatively TRBD2 (7 bases). CDR3 length: 13 amino acids. Germline V gives CDR1 MNHEY, CDR2 SMNVEV (reference sequence). Trimming stripped 2 bases from V and 8 bases from J, with 10 bases between. CDR3 nucleotides: TGTGCCAGCAGTTTAGGGGAGGGGGATGAGCAGTTCTTC. This translates into CASSLGEGDEQFF.

This clonotype was counted only a few times. The rearrangement uses TRBV11-2 and TRBJ1-2; D is unclear. Trimming removed 5 bases at V and 3 bases at J, with 7 bases between. Looked up from germline, CDR1 is SGHAT and CDR2 is FQNNGV. CDR3 size: 12 residues. DNA of the CDR3: TGTGCCAGCAGCCGGAGTGACTATGGCTACACCTTC. The encoded protein is CASSRSDYGYTF.

This clonotype came up many times. V usage is TRBV29-1 and J usage is TRBJ2-7; D is possibly TRBD1 (6 bases). There are 15 residues in the CDR3. V was trimmed by 1 base and J by 2 bases, leaving 15 bases between them. Germline CDR1 is SQVTM and CDR2 is ANQGSEA. CDR3 nucleotides: TGCAGCGTTGAAGGCGTCACAGGGAGTCCCTACGAGCAGTACTTC. Protein sequence: CSVEGVTGSPYEQYF.

This clonotype has at least ten counts. The chain joins TRBV29-1 to TRBJ2-3; TRBD2 matches at 8 bases. Germline-derived CDR1 and CDR2 are SQVTM and ANQGSEA. V gave up 7 bases and J gave up 3 bases; unmatched junction bases: 9. This CDR3 is built from 14 residues. CDR3 coding DNA: TGCAGCGGCATTCCGGGACTAGAGACAGATACGCAGTATTTT. Amino acid sequence: CSGIPGLETDTQYF.

V usage is TRBV5-1 and J usage is TRBJ1-2; D is perhaps TRBD1 (5 bases). Germline assignment: CDR1 SGHRS and CDR2 YFSETQ. Between the trimmed V and J ends, which lost 7 bases and 7 bases, there was a span of 20 bases. The CDR3 totals 14 residues. In DNA form, the CDR3 reads TGCGCCAGCTCCATAGGGGCGGGACTAGGTGGCTACACCTTC. Its protein product is CASSIGAGLGGYTF.

This chain connects TRBV12-3 or TRBV12-4 to TRBJ1-6; D is perhaps TRBD1 (6 bases). V was shortened by 4 bases and J by 5 bases, with 9 bases between the two germline ends. CDR3 length: 14 residues. The CDR3 loop reads CASSSRTDNSPLHF. The CDR3 coding sequence is TGTGCCAGCAGTTCCAGGACAGATAATTCACCCCTCCACTTT.

This clonotype was observed many times. The chain has TRBV7-8 and TRBJ2-5; a weak D match, TRBD2 (5 bases). V lost 4 bases, J lost 2 bases, and 11 bases lay in between. CDR1 SGHVS and CDR2 FQNEAQ come from the germline V gene. The CDR3 contains 14 residues. Written as DNA, the CDR3 is TGTGCCAGCAGCTCCAGGTCGGGACAAGAGACCCAGTACTTC. It encodes CASSSRSGQETQYF. Complete variable domain (other parts from reference TRBV7-8 and TRBJ2-5): GAGVSQSPRYKVAKRGQDVALRCDPISGHVSLFWYQQALGQGPEFLTYFQNEAQLDKSGLPSDRFFAERPEGSVSTLKIQRTQQEDSAVYLCASSSRSGQETQYFGPGTRLLVL.